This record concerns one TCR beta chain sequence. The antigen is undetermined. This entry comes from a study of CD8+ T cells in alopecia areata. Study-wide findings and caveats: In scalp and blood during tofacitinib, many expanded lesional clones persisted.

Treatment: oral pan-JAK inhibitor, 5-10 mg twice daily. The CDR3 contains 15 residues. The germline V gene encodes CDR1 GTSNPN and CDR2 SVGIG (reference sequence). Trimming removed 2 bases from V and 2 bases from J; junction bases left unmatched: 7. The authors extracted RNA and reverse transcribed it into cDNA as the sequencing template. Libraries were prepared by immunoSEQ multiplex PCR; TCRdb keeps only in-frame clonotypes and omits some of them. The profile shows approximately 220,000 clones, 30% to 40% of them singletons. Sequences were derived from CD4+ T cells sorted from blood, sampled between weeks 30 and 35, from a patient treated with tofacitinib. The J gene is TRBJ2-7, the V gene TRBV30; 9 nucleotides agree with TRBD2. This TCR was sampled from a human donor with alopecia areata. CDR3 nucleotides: TGTGCCTGGAGTTTGCCGGGACTAGCTACCTACGAGCAGTACTTC. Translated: CAWSLPGLATYEQYF.